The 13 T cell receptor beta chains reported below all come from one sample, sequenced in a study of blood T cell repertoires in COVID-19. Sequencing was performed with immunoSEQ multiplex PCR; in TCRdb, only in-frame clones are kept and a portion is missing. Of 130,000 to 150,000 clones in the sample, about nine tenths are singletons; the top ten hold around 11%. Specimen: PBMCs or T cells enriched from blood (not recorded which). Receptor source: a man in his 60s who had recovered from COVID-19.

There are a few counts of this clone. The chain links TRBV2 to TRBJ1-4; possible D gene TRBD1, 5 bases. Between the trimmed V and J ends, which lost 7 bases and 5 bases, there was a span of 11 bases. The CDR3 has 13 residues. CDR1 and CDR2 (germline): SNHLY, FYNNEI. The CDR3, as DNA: TGTGCCAGCAATCGGGGGGTGAATGAAAAACTGTTTTTT. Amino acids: CASNRGVNEKLFF.

CDR3 sequence (DNA): TGTGCCAGCAGGAGACAGATGACTGGAAACACCATATATTTT. This sequence encodes CASRRQMTGNTIYF. The chain combines TRBV6-5 with TRBJ1-3; D may be TRBD1 (5 bases). The V and J ends lost 6 bases and 2 bases respectively, with 11 bases between them. This CDR3 contains 14 residues. Germline V gives CDR1 MNHEY, CDR2 SVGAGI.

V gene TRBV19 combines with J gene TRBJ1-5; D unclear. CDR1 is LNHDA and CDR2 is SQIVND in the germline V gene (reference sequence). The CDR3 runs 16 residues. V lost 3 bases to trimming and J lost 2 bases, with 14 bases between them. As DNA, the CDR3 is TGTGCCAGTAGTATGAGGGTCGTTCAACGCAATCAGCCCCAGCATTTT. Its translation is CASSMRVVQRNQPQHF.

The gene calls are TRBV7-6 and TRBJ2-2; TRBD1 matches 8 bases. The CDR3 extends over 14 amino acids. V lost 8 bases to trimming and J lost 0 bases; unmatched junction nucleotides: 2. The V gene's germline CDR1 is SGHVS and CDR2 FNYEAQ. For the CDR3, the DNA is TGTGCCAGCTCGGGACAGGCGAACACCGGGGAGCTGTTTTTT. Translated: CASSGQANTGELFF.

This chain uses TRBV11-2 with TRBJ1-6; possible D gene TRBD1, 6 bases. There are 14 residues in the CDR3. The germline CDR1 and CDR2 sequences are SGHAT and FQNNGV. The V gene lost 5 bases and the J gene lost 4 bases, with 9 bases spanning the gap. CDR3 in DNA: TGTGCCAGCAGCCCACAGGGATATAATTCACCCCTCCACTTT. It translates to CASSPQGYNSPLHF.

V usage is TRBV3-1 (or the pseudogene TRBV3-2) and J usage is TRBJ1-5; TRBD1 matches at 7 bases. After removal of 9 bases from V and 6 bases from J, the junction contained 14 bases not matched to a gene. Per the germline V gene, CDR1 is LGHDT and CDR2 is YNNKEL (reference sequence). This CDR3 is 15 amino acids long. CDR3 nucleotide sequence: TGTGCCAGTGCCCAAGGGACAGAGAGTACTCAGCCCCAGCATTTT. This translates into CASAQGTESTQPQHF.

This chain's CDR3 is CASSYQINSPLHF. In nucleotides, the CDR3 is TGTGCCAGCAGTTACCAAATTAATTCACCCCTCCACTTT. V and J are TRBV6-5 and TRBJ1-6; D not certain. Germline assignment: CDR1 MNHEY and CDR2 SVGAGI. The germline V and J ends were trimmed by 2 bases and 6 bases, with 5 bases remaining between them. The CDR3 has 13 residues.

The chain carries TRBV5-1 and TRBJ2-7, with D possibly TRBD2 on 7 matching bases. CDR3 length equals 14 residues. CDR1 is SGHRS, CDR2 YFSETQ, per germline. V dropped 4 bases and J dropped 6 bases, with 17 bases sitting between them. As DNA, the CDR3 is TGCGCCAGCAGCGGGGGCCGAGGGAGGGTCGAGCAGTACTTC. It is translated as CASSGGRGRVEQYF.

Here the CDR3 DNA reads TGTGCCAGCAGCGTAGGACTAGCGGGAGGCAGCTCCTACGAGCAGTACTTC. Its protein is CASSVGLAGGSSYEQYF. This chain connects TRBV9 to TRBJ2-7; 13 bases match TRBD2. The ends lost 0 bases at V and 0 bases at J; junction bases unmatched: 3. This CDR3 contains 17 residues. From germline, CDR1 is SGDLS and CDR2 YYNGEE.

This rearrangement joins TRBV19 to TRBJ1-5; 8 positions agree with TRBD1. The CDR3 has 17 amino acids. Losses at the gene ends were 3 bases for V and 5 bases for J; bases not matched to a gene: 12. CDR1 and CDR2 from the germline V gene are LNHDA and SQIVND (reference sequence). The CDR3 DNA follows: TGTGCCAGTAGTATTCGAACCGGGACAGGTTTTTATCAGCCCCAGCATTTT. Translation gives CASSIRTGTGFYQPQHF.

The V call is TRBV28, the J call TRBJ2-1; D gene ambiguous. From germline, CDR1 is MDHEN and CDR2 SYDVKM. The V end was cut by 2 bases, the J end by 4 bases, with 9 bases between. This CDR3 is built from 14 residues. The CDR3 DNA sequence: TGTGCCAGCAGTTTAGTGACCGGGTACAATGAGCAGTTCTTC. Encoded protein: CASSLVTGYNEQFF. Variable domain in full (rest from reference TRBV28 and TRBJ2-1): DVKVTQSSRYLVKRTGEKVFLECVQDMDHENMFWYRQDPGLGLRLIYFSYDVKMKEKGDIPEGYSVSREKKERFSLILESASTNQTSMYLCASSLVTGYNEQFFGPGTRLTVL.

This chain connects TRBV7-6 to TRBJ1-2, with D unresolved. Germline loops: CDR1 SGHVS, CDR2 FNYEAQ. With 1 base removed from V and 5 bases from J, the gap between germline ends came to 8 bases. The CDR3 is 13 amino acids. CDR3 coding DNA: TGTGCCAGCAGCTTAGATGGGGAGTATGGCTACACCTTC. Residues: CASSLDGEYGYTF.

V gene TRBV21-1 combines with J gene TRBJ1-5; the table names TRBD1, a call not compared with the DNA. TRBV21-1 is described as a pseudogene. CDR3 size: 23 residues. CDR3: CASSKGWAPEAGGLESIVRPQHF. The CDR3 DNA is TGTGCCAGCAGCAAAGGTTGGGCCCCGGAGGCAGGGGGCTTGGAATCGATTGTGAGGCCCCAGCATTTT.